This T cell receptor (beta chain) was found in a study of cytomegalovirus exposure and HLA in healthy donors. This clone has a handful of counts. Its antigen is not identified. Germline CDR1 is GTSNPN and CDR2 is SVGIG (reference sequence). The germline V and J ends were trimmed by 0 bases and 3 bases, with 32 bases remaining between them. CDR3 length: 21 residues. Study-wide findings and caveats: Most TCR sequences proved rare, with some public TCRs found in many donors. CMV serostatus was the sole immune exposure information available.

60 Vbeta and 13 Jbeta primers were used in PCR. The method was immunoSEQ multiplex PCR; TCRdb's version includes in-frame clones alone and lacks a portion of them. The data hold approximately 100,000 clones, with approximately 71% observed a single time. The rearrangement joins TRBV30 to TRBJ2-5, with TRBD2 as a possible D gene (5 bases). The clonotype comes from a man aged 35 to 55 in good health and CMV-seronegative. The sequencing input was PBMCs. The CDR3 here is CAWSVRGSGVMGWNQKETQYF. The CDR3 nucleotides are TGTGCCTGGAGTGTACGGGGTTCGGGCGTGATGGGTTGGAATCAGAAAGAGACCCAGTACTTC.